This T cell receptor beta chain was captured in a study of human T cells and chemical hapten exposure. Study-level background: There were per-sample TCR yield variations, arising mainly from small pooled library volume differences.

Only a few counts were recorded for this clonotype. What it binds is not known. There are 15 residues in the CDR3. The germline V gene encodes CDR1 DFQATT and CDR2 SNEGSKA (reference sequence). The V and J ends lost 0 bases and 4 bases, in that order; junction bases with no gene match: 7. Regarding the study as a whole: Positively correlated with patch test score were the counts of PT1 expanded TCRs. No alteration of TCRs above 1 in 1000 frequency was seen with DPC sensitization.

Individual cDNA molecules received unique molecular identifiers in the library. A single record per CDR3 protein comes from TCRdb applying MiXCR to the RACE reads. The table has some 96,000 distinct CDR3 sequences, roughly 27% seen once. Time point of the sample: patch test 3, about 24 weeks after DPC sensitization. The sample's treatment: therapeutic diphenylcyclopropenone sensitization with weekly scalp DPC. Sequencing used whole blood, obtained in connection with sensitization to the hapten diphenylcyclopropenone (DPC). This TCR was recovered from a man in his forties or fifties with alopecia areata. Some clones in this sample may be carry-over from other donors' samples. V gene TRBV20-1 combines with J gene TRBJ2-3; TRBD1 matches 7 bases. The CDR3 coding sequence is TGCAGTGCTAGAGATATAAGGGGGCAGGCAGATACGCAGTATTTT. It codes for CSARDIRGQADTQYF.